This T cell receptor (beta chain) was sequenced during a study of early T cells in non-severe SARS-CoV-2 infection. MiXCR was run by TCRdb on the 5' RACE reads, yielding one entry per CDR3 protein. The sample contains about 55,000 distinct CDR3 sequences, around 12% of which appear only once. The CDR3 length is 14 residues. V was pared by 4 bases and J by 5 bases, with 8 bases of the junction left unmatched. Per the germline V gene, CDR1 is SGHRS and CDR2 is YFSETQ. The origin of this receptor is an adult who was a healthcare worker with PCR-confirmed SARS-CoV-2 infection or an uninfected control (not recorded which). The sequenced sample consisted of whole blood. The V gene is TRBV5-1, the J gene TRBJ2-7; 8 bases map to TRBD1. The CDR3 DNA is TGCGCCAGCAGCCAAGGACAGGGTCCGGACGAGCAGTACTTC. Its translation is CASSQGQGPDEQYF.